These 5 T cell receptor beta chains share one sample of origin, sequenced in a study of beta chain features in type 1 diabetes. Overall study findings and caveats: Shortening that was moderate but significant affected the TCRB CDR3s of Type 1 diabetes patients in all four CD4+ subsets.

These receptors lack a known antigen. The whole isolated RNA underwent reverse transcription, so sequencing captured expressed TCRB transcripts. TCRdb's table, derived via immunoSEQ multiplex PCR, lists solely in-frame clones and lacks some. The sample holds about 740,000 clones, roughly 13% seen once. The sample comprised naive CD4+ T cells from blood. All receptors derive from a young man with type 1 diabetes.

This clone has just a few counts. The rearrangement joins TRBV28 to TRBJ1-4; 9 bases match TRBD1. Trimming removed 5 bases from V and 10 bases from J; junction bases left unmatched: 14. Germline CDR1 is MDHEN and CDR2 is SYDVKM. This CDR3 has 16 amino acids. As DNA, the CDR3 is TGTGCCAGCAGTACCCCCCCGGGACAGGGAAAGGGAAAACTGTTTTTT. Its protein is CASSTPPGQGKGKLFF.

The chain links TRBV11-2 to TRBJ1-2; D not certain. This CDR3 spans 16 amino acids. V was cut by 1 base and J by 4 bases, with 16 bases left in between. The germline V gene encodes CDR1 SGHAT and CDR2 FQNNGV. The CDR3 loop is CASSLARPTDLYGYTF. The DNA for the CDR3 is TGTGCCAGCAGCTTAGCCCGACCGACCGACCTCTATGGCTACACCTTC.

The chain uses TRBV6-1 and TRBJ2-3, with D perhaps TRBD1 (5 bases). CDR1 MNHNS and CDR2 SASEGT come from the germline V gene. Between the trimmed V and J ends, which lost 6 bases and 4 bases, there was a span of 17 bases. The length of the CDR3 is 15 residues. In nucleotides, the CDR3 is TGTGCCAGCAGCGGGCCTCAGGGATACGCAGATACGCAGTATTTT. Translating it yields CASSGPQGYADTQYF.

This clone was counted a few times. The chain has TRBV19 and TRBJ2-5; D is unclear. Trimming shortened V by 1 base and J by 5 bases, and 8 bases separated the two germline ends. Germline CDR1 reads LNHDA; CDR2 reads SQIVND (reference sequence). This CDR3 region has 13 residues. The CDR3: CASSIGSRETQYF. CDR3 DNA sequence: TGTGCCAGTAGTATAGGGTCAAGGGAGACCCAGTACTTC.

This clone was picked up a small number of times. V usage is TRBV4-1 and J usage is TRBJ1-2, with D uncertain. The V end lost 0 bases, the J end lost 2 bases, and 7 bases lay between the germline ends. This CDR3 has 14 amino acids. The germline CDR1 and CDR2 sequences are MGHRA and YSYEKL. CDR3 coding DNA: TGCGCCAGCAGCCAAGACCGCCAGAACTATGGCTACACCTTC. Protein: CASSQDRQNYGYTF.